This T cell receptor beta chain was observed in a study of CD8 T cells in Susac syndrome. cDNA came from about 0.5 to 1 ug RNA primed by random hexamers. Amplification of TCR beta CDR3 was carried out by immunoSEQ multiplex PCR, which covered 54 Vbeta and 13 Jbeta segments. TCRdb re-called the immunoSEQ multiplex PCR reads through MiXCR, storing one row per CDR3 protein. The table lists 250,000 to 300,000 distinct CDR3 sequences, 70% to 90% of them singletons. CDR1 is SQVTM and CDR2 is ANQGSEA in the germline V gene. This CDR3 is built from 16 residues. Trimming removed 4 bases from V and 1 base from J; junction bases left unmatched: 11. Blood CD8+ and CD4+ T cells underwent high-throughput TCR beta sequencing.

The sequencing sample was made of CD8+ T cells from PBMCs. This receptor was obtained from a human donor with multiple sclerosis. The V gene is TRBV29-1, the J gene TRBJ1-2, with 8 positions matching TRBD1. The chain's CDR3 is CSVGEDRAEYNYGYTF. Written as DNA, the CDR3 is TGCAGCGTTGGGGAGGACAGGGCGGAGTATAACTATGGCTACACCTTC.